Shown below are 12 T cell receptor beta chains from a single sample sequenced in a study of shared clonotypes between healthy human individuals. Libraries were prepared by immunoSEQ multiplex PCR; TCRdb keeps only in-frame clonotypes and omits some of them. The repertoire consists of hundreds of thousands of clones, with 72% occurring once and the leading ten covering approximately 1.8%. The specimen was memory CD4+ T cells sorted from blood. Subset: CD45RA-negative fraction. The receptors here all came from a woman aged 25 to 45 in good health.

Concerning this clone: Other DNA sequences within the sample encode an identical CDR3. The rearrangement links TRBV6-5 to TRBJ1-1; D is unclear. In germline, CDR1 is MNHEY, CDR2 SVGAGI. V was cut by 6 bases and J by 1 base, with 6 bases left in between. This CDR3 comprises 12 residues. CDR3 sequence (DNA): TGTGCCAGCAGGGACCGGAACACTGAAGCTTTCTTT. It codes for CASRDRNTEAFF.

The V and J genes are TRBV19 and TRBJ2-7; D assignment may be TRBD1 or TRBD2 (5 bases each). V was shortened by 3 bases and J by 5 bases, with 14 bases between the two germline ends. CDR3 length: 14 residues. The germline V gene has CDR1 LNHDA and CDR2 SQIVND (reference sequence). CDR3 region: CASSILGVGNEQYF. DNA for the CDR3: TGTGCCAGTAGTATTTTAGGGGTCGGGAACGAGCAGTACTTC.

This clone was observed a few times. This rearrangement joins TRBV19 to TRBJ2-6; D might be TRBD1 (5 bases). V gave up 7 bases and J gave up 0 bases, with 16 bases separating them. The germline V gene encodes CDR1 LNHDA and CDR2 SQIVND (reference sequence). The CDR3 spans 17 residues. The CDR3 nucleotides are TGTGCCAGTAAAGGGGTCTTCAGCCGCTCTGGGGCCAACGTCCTGACTTTC. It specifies CASKGVFSRSGANVLTF.

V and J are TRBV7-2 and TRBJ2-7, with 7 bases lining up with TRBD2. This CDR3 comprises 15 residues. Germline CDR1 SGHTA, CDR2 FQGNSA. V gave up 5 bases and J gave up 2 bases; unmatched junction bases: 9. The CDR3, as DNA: TGTGCCAGCAGCAAGCGGGATACCCCAGCCTACGAGCAGTACTTC. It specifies CASSKRDTPAYEQYF.

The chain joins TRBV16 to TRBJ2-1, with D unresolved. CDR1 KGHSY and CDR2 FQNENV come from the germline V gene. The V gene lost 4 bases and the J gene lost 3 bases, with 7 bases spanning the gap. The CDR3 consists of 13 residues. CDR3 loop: CASSPLIYNEQFF. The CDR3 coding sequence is TGTGCCAGCAGCCCACTAATCTACAATGAGCAGTTCTTC.

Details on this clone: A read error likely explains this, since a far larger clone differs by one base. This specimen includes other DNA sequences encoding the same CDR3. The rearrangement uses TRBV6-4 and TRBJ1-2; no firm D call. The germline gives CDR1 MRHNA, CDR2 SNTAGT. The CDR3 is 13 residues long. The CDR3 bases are TGTGCTAGCAGTCCCGGGAACGCAGAGGGCTACACCTTC. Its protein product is CASSPGNAEGYTF.

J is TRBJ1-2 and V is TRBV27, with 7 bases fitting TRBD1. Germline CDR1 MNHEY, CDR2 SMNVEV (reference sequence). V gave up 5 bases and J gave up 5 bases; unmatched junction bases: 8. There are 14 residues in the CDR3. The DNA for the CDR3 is TGTGCCAGCAGTAGAACAGGGGACCCGTATGGCTACACCTTC. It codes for CASSRTGDPYGYTF.

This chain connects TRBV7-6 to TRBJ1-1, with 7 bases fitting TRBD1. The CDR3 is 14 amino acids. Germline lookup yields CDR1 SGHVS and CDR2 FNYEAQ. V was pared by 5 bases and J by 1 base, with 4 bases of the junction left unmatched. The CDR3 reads CASSPRQGNTEAFF. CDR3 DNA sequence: TGTGCCAGCAGCCCCCGACAGGGGAACACTGAAGCTTTCTTT.

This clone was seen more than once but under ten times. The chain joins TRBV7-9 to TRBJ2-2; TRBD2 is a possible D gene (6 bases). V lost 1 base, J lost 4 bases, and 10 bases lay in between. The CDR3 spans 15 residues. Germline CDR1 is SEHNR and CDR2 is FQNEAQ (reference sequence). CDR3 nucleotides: TGTGCCAGCAGCTTAGGACTAGATGGCACCGGGGAGCTGTTTTTT. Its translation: CASSLGLDGTGELFF.

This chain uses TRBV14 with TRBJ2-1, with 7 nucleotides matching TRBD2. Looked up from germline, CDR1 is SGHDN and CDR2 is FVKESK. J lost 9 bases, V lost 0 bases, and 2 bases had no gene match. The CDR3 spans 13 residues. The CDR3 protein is CASSQDASGEQFF. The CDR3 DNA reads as TGTGCCAGCAGCCAAGATGCTAGCGGTGAGCAGTTCTTC.

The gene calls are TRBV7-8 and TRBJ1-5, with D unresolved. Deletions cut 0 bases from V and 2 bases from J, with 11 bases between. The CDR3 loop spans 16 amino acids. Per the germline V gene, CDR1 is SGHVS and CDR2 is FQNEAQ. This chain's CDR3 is CASSLAVRMGNQPQHF. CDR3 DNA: TGTGCCAGCAGCTTAGCAGTGAGGATGGGCAATCAGCCCCAGCATTTT.

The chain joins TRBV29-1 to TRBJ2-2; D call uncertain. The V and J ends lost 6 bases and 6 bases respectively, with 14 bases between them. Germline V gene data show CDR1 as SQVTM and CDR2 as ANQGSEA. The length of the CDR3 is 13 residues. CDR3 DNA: TGCAGCGTCCTGGCGGTCACACCCGGGGAGCTGTTTTTT. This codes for CSVLAVTPGELFF.